This T cell receptor (beta chain) was obtained from a study of identifying expanded T cells in peripheral blood (dated by TCRdb to between 2019 and 2020). For the study in its entirety: Separate aliquots of the same genomic DNA pool were sequenced to produce technical replicates, and four replicates were compared in pairs. What the authors observed across the whole study: The binomial model flagged roughly 1.2 differentially abundant clones between technical replicates but 15 to 17 over roughly 2 weeks and approximately 18 over four weeks. Variance in clone template counts between approximately 2-week samples significantly increased with total template count across all healthy donors. The beta-binomial model significantly reduced the number of clones called differentially abundant and the false-positive rate across all healthy-donor time intervals. The authors expected that over much longer intervals, such as months to years, biological variance in healthy repertoires might increase even further.

Inclusive of the bounding cysteine and phenylalanine, the CDR3 is 17 residues long. Only CDR3 DNA remains: 51 bases, in frame from the first base. From V the trimming removes 1 base and from J it removes 3 bases, while the gene matches leave 13 bases of the junction unaccounted for. The germline V gene encodes CDR1 SQVTM and CDR2 ANQGSEA. The immunoSEQ Assay, which uses bias-controlled multiplex PCR amplification of genomic DNA, was used to profile TCRbeta CDR3 regions. Regarding the original processing steps: The absolute abundance of each unique TCRbeta CDR3 region was quantified after sequences were collapsed and filtered. Two models were used to test differential abundance: a binomial model (Fisher-equivalent) and a beta-binomial model that adds time-dependent variance fitted from healthy donors. Clones with fewer than 5 combined templates were removed, and a clone was called differentially abundant if the clone's Benjamini-Hochberg FDR was below 0.01. The form v = (b*log(k)+a)^2 was used to model beta-binomial variance as a function of total template count across the two samples. TCRdb limited this immuneACCESS table to in-frame rearrangements with V and J called. A share of clones is missing; checked studies link under half to unresolved V genes, and the rest is unexplained. V, J and clone size were drawn from that table, and D and trimming were deduced from the DNA. The sample yields about 100,000 clones; 75% to 90% were counted once. More than 5.5% of the sample is held by the ten biggest clonotypes.

No immune events such as infections were documented for the healthy donors during the collection period. Time-dependent variance in a beta-binomial model of T-cell clone differential abundance was calibrated using healthy-donor blood repertoires as a training cohort. The training cohort comprised some 10 healthy donors, 3 female and 7 male. Donor ages ranged from about 29 to 70 years, with an average of around 45 years. Obtained from a commercial supplier, whole blood was collected from each healthy donor at three time points set two to three weeks apart. For immunosequencing, genomic DNA was extracted from unsorted whole blood. To note about this clone: The antigen it recognizes is unknown. There are no base qualities to consult, and no much larger clone falls within one base.

Sequenced: blood. The receptor was derived from a person between 18 and 69 years old in good health. This chain joins TRBV29-1 to TRBJ2-3, and 7 bases in between align with TRBD2. The CDR3: CSVEVGSGLRGTDTQYF. The sequenced DNA: TGCAGCGTTGAAGTGGGTAGCGGGCTAAGAGGGACAGATACGCAGTATTTT.